Listed here are 4 T cell receptor beta chains from one sample, sequenced in a study of T cells after posttransplantation cyclophosphamide. The protocol was immunoSEQ multiplex PCR, while the TCRdb copy is restricted to in-frame clones and leaves out a portion. The sample holds about 39,000 clones, and no clone turns up only once. The sample comprised PBMCs. These receptors came from a woman aged 45-65 years in good health and a related stem cell transplant donor.

This clone occurred many times. The genes are TRBV18 and TRBJ1-2; TRBD1 matches at 12 bases. This CDR3 has 14 residues. The V segment lost 3 bases and the J segment 8 bases; nucleotides outside the gene matches: 4. Germline V gene data show CDR1 as KGHSH and CDR2 as LQKENI. The CDR3 reads CASSPGTGGHGYTF. The CDR3 DNA reads as TGTGCCAGCTCACCCGGGACAGGGGGCCACGGCTACACCTTC.

This clone was picked up many times. This rearrangement joins TRBV5-4 to TRBJ1-1, with a tentative D call TRBD1 (6 bases). Germline CDR1 SGHNT, CDR2 YYREEE (reference sequence). This CDR3 is 13 amino acids long. Trimming took 4 bases from V and 2 from J, leaving 9 bases between them. The CDR3 DNA is TGTGCCAGCAGCCTGGACAGAAACACTGAAGCTTTCTTT. Translation: CASSLDRNTEAFF.

V usage is TRBV4-2 and J usage is TRBJ2-2, with D perhaps matching TRBD1 (5 bases). This CDR3 has 15 residues. Trimming removed 5 bases at V and 4 bases at J, with 14 bases between. CDR1 and CDR2 (germline): LGHNA, YNFKEQ. This CDR3 is CASSWGRSSTGELFF. In nucleotides, the CDR3 is TGTGCCAGCAGCTGGGGCCGAAGCTCCACCGGGGAGCTGTTTTTT.

This clone has at least ten counts. This rearrangement joins TRBV7-2 to TRBJ2-1; perhaps TRBD2 as D (5 bases). The CDR3 loop spans 13 amino acids. V gave up 6 bases and J gave up 5 bases, with 11 bases separating them. Germline CDR1 reads SGHTA; CDR2 reads FQGNSA. The CDR3 reads CASRSQRDNEQFF. The DNA of the CDR3 is TGTGCCAGCAGGAGTCAGAGGGACAATGAGCAGTTCTTC.